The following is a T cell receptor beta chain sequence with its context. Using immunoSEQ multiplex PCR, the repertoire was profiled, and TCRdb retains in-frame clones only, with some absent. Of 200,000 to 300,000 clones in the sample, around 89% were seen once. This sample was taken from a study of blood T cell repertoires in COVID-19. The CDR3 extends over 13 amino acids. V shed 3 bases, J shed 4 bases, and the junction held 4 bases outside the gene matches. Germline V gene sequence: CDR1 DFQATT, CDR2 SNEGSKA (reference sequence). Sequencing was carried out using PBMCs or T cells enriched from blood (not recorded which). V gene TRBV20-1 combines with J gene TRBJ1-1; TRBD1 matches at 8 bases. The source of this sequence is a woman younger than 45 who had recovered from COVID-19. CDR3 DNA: TGCAGTGCTAGTGAGACAGGGGCCACTGAAGCTTTCTTT. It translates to CSASETGATEAFF.